This paragraph covers one TCR beta chain sequence. Its antigen is undetermined. This sample is drawn from a study of T-cell memory formation after mild COVID-19. Background on the study: TCR clusters were mostly confined to one donor each.

Study conclusions and caveats: From day 15 to 85, contracting clones were balanced between CD4 and CD8, whereas later expanders leaned toward CD4+.

TCRdb fed the 5' RACE reads into MiXCR, producing one record per CDR3 protein. The data hold 350,000 or so distinct CDR3 sequences, with around 20% observed a single time. What was sequenced was PBMCs or a T cell subset sorted from them (not recorded which). This receptor was identified in an adult woman who had mild COVID-19 (a few samples of this study predate the infection). Cell type and time point are not known.

CDR3 loop: CASSWGDRGYEQYF. The CDR3 DNA is TGTGCCAGCAGCTGGGGAGACAGGGGCTACGAGCAGTACTTC. The V gene is TRBV5-6, the J gene TRBJ2-7; 8 positions agree with TRBD1. Looked up from germline, CDR1 is SGHDT and CDR2 is YYEEEE. This CDR3 region has 14 residues. J was trimmed by 3 bases and V by 3 bases; bases with no gene match: 5.